The clone carrying this T cell receptor (beta chain) was picked up one time. Its cognate antigen is unknown. A read error may produce the germline difference seen at one junction end. The CDR3 covers 12 residues. Germline V gives CDR1 SGHAT, CDR2 FQNNGV. This record belongs to a study of CD8 T cells in ankylosing spondylitis. General study findings and limits: The study identified a TCR beta motif of seven or eight highly homologous variants that appeared characteristic of ankylosing spondylitis blood.

Quantitative 5'-RACE with molecular barcodes generated TCR beta libraries. TCRdb re-derived calls from the 5' RACE reads in MiXCR, one entry per CDR3 protein. The sample lists 670,000 or so distinct CDR3 sequences; around 19% were seen once. The J gene is TRBJ2-3, the V gene TRBV11-2, with D hard to call. The sample comprised blood, either unsorted or a sorted T cell fraction (not recorded which). This TCR was sampled from a male donor with ankylosing spondylitis. The CDR3 protein is CAGSLVPDTQYF. In DNA, the CDR3 is TGTGCCGGCAGCTTAGTTCCAGATACGCAGTATTTT.